Listed here is a single T cell receptor (beta chain). This record comes from a study of control samples from healthy donors and cancer patients. Germline assignment: CDR1 MRHNA and CDR2 SNTAGT. V lost 0 bases and J 2 bases, leaving 20 bases between the germline ends. CDR3 size: 18 residues. Libraries were prepared by immunoSEQ multiplex PCR; TCRdb keeps only in-frame clonotypes and omits some of them. Here the sample spans approximately 100,000 clones, just over 85% being singletons. The sequence came from a man in his thirties or forties in good health. Specimen: blood. This sequence joins TRBV6-4 and TRBJ2-7; the D gene could be TRBD1 or TRBD2 (5 bases each). The CDR3 DNA is TGTGCCAGCAGTGACTCTAAGCCCAGGGAGTATTTCCCCTACGAGCAGTACTTC. It is translated as CASSDSKPREYFPYEQYF.